The clone carrying this TCR beta chain was observed many times. As yet, its antigen is unknown. The entry originates in a study of T cell repertoires in cytomegalovirus infection. Study conclusions and caveats: Cumulative public TCR beta family frequency identified CMV carriers with the relevant HLA. The ex vivo response was dominated by HLA-C-restricted CMV-specific TCR beta clonotypes.

TCRdb used MiXCR to reprocess the reads, holding one entry per CDR3 protein. This repertoire shows roughly 160,000 distinct CDR3 sequences, 20% to 25% found once; its top ten account for under 30%. This receptor was taken from a human donor in good health (CMV status not recorded). Some clones in this sample may be carry-over from other donors' samples. The sample was CD8+ T cells from cultured PBMCs, taken from culture after CMV antigen stimulation.

Here the CDR3 DNA reads TGCGCCAGCAGCGGGGGGGCACTAGAGACCCAGTACTTC. Encoded protein: CASSGGALETQYF. V usage is TRBV4-1 and J usage is TRBJ2-5, with D tentatively TRBD2 (7 bases). V lost 5 bases to trimming and J lost 4 bases, with 11 bases between them. CDR3 length: 13 residues. Germline CDR1 reads MGHRA; CDR2 reads YSYEKL.